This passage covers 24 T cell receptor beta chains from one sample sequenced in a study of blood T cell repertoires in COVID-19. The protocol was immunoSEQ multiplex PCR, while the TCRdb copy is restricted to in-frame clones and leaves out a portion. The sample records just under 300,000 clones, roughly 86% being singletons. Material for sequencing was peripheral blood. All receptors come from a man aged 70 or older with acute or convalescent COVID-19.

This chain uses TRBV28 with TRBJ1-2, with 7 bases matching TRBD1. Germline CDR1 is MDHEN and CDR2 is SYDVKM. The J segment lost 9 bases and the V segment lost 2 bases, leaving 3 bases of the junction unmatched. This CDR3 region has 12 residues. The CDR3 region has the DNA TGTGCCAGCAGTTTAGTGACAGGGCGCTACACCTTC. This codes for CASSLVTGRYTF.

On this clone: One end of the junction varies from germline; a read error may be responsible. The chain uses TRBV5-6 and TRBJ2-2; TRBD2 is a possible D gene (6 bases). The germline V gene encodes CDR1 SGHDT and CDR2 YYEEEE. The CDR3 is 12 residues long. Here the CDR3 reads CASSLAAGGLFF. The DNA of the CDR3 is TGTGCCAGCAGCTTGGCCGCCGGGGGGCTGTTTTTT.

In nucleotides, the CDR3 is TGTGCCAGCTCATCAATGGAGACCCAGTACTTC. Encoded protein: CASSSMETQYF. The chain has TRBV18 and TRBJ2-5, with no clear D. Germline assignment: CDR1 KGHSH and CDR2 LQKENI. The CDR3 runs 11 residues. The V end lost 5 bases, the J end lost 5 bases, and 6 bases lay between the germline ends.

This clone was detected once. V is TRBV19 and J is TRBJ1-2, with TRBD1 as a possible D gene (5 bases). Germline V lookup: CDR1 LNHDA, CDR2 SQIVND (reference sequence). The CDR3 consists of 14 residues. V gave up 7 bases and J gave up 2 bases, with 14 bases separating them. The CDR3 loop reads CASTSAGGNYGYTF. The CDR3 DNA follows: TGTGCCAGTACCTCAGCCGGGGGGAACTATGGCTACACCTTC. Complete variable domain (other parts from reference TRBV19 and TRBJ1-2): DGGITQSPKYLFRKEGQNVTLSCEQNLNHDAMYWYRQDPGQGLRLIYYSQIVNDFQKGDIAEGYSVSREKKESFPLTVTSAQKNPTAFYLCASTSAGGNYGYTFGSGTRLTVV.

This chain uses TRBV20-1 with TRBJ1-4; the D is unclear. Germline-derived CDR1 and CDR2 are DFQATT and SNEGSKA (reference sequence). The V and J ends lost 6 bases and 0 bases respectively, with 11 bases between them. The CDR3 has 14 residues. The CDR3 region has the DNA TGCAGTGCGAGTACAGCAGCAACTAATGAAAAACTGTTTTTT. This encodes CSASTAATNEKLFF.

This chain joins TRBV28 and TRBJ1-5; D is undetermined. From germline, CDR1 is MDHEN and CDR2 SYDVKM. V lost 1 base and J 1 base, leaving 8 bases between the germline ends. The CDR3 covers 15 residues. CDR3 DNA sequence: TGTGCCAGCAGTTTATTGGCAGAAAGCAATCAGCCCCAGCATTTT. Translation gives CASSLLAESNQPQHF.

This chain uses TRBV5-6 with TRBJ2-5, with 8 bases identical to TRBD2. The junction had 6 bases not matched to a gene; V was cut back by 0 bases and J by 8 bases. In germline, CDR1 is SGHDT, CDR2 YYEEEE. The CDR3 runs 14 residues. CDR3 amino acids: CASSLEGRGGTQYF. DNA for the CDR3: TGTGCCAGCAGCTTGGAAGGCCGGGGGGGAACCCAGTACTTC.

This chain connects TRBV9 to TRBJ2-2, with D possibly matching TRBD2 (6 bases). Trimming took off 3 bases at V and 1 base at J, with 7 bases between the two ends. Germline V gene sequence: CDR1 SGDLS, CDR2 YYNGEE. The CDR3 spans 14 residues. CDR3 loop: CASSAGVNTGELFF. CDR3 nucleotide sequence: TGTGCCAGCAGCGCGGGGGTGAACACCGGGGAGCTGTTTTTT.

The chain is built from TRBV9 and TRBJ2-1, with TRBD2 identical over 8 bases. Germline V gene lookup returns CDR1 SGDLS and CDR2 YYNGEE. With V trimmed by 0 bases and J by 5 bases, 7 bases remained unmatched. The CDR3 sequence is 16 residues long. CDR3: CASSVDPRGANNEQFF. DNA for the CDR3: TGTGCCAGCAGCGTAGATCCGCGGGGGGCTAACAATGAGCAGTTCTTC.

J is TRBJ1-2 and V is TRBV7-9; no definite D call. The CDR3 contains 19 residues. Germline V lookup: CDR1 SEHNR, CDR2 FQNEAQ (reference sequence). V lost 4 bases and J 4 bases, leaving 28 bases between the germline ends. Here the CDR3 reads CASSSGREIRLAFSYGYTF. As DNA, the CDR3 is TGTGCCAGCAGCTCGGGCCGGGAAATCCGACTAGCCTTTAGCTATGGCTACACCTTC.

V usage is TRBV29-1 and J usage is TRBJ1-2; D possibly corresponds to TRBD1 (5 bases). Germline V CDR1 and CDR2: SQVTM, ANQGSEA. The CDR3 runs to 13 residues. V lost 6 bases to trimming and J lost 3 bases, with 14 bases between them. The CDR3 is CSVARVLDYGYTF. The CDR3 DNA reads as TGCAGCGTAGCCAGGGTTTTGGACTATGGCTACACCTTC.

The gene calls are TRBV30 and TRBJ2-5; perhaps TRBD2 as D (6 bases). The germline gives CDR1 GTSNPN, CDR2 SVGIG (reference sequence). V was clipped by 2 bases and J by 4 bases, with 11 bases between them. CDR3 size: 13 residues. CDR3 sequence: CAWSPIAVETQYF. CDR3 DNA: TGTGCCTGGAGTCCAATAGCGGTAGAGACCCAGTACTTC.

DNA of the CDR3: TGTGCCACCTCTAGCGGGGTTACAGATACGCAGTATTTT. Residues: CATSSGVTDTQYF. V gene TRBV10-3 combines with J gene TRBJ2-3; 9 nucleotides align to TRBD2. This CDR3 region has 13 residues. V lost 10 bases, J lost 3 bases, and 5 bases stayed unmatched. CDR1 and CDR2 from the germline V gene are ENHRY and SYGVKD.

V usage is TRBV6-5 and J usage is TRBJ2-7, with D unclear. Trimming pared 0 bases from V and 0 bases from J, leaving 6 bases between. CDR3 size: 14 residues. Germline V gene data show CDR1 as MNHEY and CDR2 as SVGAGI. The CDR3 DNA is TGTGCCAGCAGTTACTCCCCACTCTCCTACGAGCAGTACTTC. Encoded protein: CASSYSPLSYEQYF.

The CDR3 spells CASSPRGAMNTEAFF. The CDR3, as DNA: TGTGCCAGCAGTCCCCGGGGGGCCATGAACACTGAAGCTTTCTTT. The rearrangement joins TRBV6-5 to TRBJ1-1; D might be TRBD1 (6 bases). Germline assignment: CDR1 MNHEY and CDR2 SVGAGI. V lost 5 bases and J 0 bases, leaving 13 bases between the germline ends. The CDR3 is 15 residues long.

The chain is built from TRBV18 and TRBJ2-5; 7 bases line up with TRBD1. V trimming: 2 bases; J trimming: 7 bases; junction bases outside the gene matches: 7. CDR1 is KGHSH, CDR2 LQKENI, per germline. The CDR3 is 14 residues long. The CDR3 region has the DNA TGTGCCAGCTCACCAAAGACAGGGTCTGGGACCCAGTACTTC. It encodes CASSPKTGSGTQYF.

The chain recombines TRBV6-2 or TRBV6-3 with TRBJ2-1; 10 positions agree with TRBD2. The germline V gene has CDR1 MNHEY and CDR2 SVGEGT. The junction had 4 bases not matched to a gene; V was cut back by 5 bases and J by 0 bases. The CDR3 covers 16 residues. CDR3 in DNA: TGTGCCAGCAGTGGACTAGCGGCCCCCTCCTACAATGAGCAGTTCTTC. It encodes CASSGLAAPSYNEQFF.

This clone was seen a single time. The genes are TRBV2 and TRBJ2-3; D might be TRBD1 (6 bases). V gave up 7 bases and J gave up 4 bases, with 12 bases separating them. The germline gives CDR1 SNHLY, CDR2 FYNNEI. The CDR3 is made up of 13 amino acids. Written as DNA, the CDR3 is TGTGCCAGCAACGGGCAGGGGTCAGATACGCAGTATTTT. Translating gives CASNGQGSDTQYF.

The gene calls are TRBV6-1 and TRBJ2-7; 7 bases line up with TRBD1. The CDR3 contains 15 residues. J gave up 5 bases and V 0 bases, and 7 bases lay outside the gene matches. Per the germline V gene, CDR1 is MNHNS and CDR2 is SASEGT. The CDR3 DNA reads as TGTGCCAGCAGTGAAGCACCCGACAGGGTACACGAGCAGTACTTC. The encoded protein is CASSEAPDRVHEQYF.

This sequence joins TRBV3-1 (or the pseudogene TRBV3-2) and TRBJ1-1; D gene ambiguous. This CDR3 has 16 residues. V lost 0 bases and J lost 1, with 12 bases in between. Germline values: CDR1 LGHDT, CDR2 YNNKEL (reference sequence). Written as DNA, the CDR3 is TGTGCCAGCAGCCAAGAAGGAGGGCTGGAGAACACTGAAGCTTTCTTT. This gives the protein CASSQEGGLENTEAFF.

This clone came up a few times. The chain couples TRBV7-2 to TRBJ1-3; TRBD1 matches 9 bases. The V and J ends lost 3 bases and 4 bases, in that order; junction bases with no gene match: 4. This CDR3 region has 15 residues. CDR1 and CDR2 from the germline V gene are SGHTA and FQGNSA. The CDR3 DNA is TGTGCCAGCAGCTTCGACAGGGGGGCAGGAAACACCATATATTTT. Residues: CASSFDRGAGNTIYF.

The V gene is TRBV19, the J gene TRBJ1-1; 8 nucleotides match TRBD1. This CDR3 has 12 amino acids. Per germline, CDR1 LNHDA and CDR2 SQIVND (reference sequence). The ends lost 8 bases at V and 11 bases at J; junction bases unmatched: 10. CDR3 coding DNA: TGTGCCAGTCGAATTCAGGGGGCGTCGGCTTTCTTT. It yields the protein CASRIQGASAFF.

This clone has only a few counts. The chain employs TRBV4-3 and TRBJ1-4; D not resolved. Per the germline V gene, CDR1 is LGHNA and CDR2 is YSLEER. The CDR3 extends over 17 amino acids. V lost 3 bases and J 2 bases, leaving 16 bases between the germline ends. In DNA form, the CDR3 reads TGCGCCAGCAGCCAGACGGCGGGTATCGGGACTAATGAAAAACTGTTTTTT. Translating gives CASSQTAGIGTNEKLFF.

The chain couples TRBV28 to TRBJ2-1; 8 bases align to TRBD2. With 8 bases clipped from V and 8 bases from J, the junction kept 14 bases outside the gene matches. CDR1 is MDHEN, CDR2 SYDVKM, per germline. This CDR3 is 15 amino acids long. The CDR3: CASGGGSGSRDEQFF. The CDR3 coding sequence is TGTGCCAGCGGGGGAGGGAGCGGGAGTAGAGATGAGCAGTTCTTC.